Listed below are T cell receptor beta chains from one sample, sequenced in a study of cytomegalovirus exposure and HLA in healthy donors. Libraries were prepared by immunoSEQ multiplex PCR; TCRdb keeps only in-frame clonotypes and omits some of them. The sample lists about 160,000 clones, approximately 80% occurring once. Source material: PBMCs. The source is a woman in her 40s in good health and CMV-seropositive. Each CDR3 is given with its conserved first and last residue. Each record gives: clone size, V gene, D gene, J gene, CDR3 protein. D genes are given only for firm matches. The size entry is marked missing in some rows and otherwise reads once, few, many or a size class.

-,TRBV10-3,TRBD2,TRBJ2-1,CATLGSGGYNEQFF
-,TRBV7-9,-,TRBJ2-7,CASSPPAAAGEQYF
-,TRBV29-1,TRBD1,TRBJ2-1,CSGRDRGFYNEQFF
-,TRBV28,-,TRBJ1-3,CASIPGGSGNTIYF
-,TRBV11-2,-,TRBJ2-7,CASSFMGAEQYF
-,TRBV2,TRBD1,TRBJ1-5,CASSGDRGGQPQHF
-,TRBV19,-,TRBJ1-1,CASSINRVTEAFF
-,TRBV9,TRBD1,TRBJ1-1,CASSVAVWDREAFF
-,TRBV9,TRBD2,TRBJ2-7,CASSPGTSGNRRHF
few,TRBV10-3,TRBD1,TRBJ1-1,CAISEMGQGDTEAFF
-,TRBV27,TRBD2,TRBJ2-7,CASSSPGLAYEQYF
-,TRBV28,-,TRBJ2-7,CASSLLREQYF
-,TRBV14,-,TRBJ2-7,CASSLGGTGPYEQYF
-,TRBV7-2,-,TRBJ1-1,CASSLAGEAFF
few,TRBV4-3,-,TRBJ2-3,CASSQDLEADTQYF
-,TRBV2,-,TRBJ2-2,CASSEVGGNTGELFF
-,TRBV4-3,-,TRBJ1-2,CASSQGYGAGYTF
-,TRBV19,-,TRBJ1-3,CASSLLPPSSGNTIYF
-,TRBV10-3,-,-,CAISESNEQYF
few,TRBV4-3,TRBD1,TRBJ2-1,CASSQDRAGGRNEQFF
-,TRBV30,-,TRBJ1-1,CAWTPEKGRTEAFF
-,TRBV19,TRBD1,TRBJ1-1,CASSKQGAGTEAFF